This T cell receptor beta chain was sequenced in a study of CD8 T cells in Susac syndrome. Reverse transcription of roughly 0.45 to 1 ug RNA was carried out with random hexamers. Amplification of TCR beta CDR3 across 54 Vbeta and 13 Jbeta was performed with immunoSEQ multiplex PCR. TCRdb independently ran MiXCR on the immunoSEQ multiplex PCR reads; one entry per CDR3 protein. In the table there are 300,000 or so distinct CDR3 sequences, about 91% of which are singletons. CD8+ and CD4+ T cells from blood underwent TCR beta sequencing. TEMRA cells were FACS-enriched, with CD8+ and CD4+ T cells isolated negatively. This CDR3 is 14 amino acids long. Trimming pared 4 bases from V and 0 bases from J, leaving 7 bases between. Germline CDR1 and CDR2: LGHDT and YNNKEL (reference sequence).

The sample taken for sequencing was CD4+ T cells from PBMCs. The sequence was obtained from a human donor with multiple sclerosis. This rearrangement joins TRBV3-1 to TRBJ2-1, with no clear D. The CDR3 loop reads CASSPSFSYNEQFF. CDR3 DNA sequence: TGTGCCAGCAGCCCTTCTTTCTCCTACAATGAGCAGTTCTTC.